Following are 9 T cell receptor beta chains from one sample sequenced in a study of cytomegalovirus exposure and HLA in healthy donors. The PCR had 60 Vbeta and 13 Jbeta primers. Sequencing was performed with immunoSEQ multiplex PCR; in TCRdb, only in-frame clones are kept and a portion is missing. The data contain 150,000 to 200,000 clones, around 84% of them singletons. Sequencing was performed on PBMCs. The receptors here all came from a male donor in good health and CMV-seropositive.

CDR3 bases: TGTGCCAGCAGCCCGAGGACCGGGGGGGACTACGAGCAGTACTTC. Translated: CASSPRTGGDYEQYF. The chain joins TRBV7-2 to TRBJ2-7, with 8 bases lining up with TRBD2. The germline CDR1 and CDR2 sequences are SGHTA and FQGNSA. CDR3 length: 15 amino acids. Unmatched junction bases numbered 9, after V lost 5 bases and J lost 3 bases.

CDR3 in amino acids: CASSELGDGTNIQYF. The CDR3 region has the DNA TGTGCCAGCAGCGAACTTGGAGACGGCACCAACATTCAGTACTTC. The rearrangement uses TRBV9 and TRBJ2-4; D gene ambiguous. This CDR3 contains 15 residues. V was shortened by 3 bases and J by 7 bases, with 17 bases between the two germline ends. Germline lookup yields CDR1 SGDLS and CDR2 YYNGEE.

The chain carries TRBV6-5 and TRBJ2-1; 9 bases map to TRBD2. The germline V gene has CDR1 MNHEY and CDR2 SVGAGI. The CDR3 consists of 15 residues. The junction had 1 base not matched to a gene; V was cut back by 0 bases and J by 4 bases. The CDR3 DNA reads TGTGCCAGCAGTTACTCGGCGGGGGGGTACAATGAGCAGTTCTTC. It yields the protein CASSYSAGGYNEQFF.

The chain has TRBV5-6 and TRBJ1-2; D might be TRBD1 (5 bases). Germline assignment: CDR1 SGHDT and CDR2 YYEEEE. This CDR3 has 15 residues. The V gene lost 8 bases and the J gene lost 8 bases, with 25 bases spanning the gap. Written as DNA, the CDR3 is TGTGCCAGTGGAAGATACGGACAAAACCTAAGGGGCTACACCTTC. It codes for CASGRYGQNLRGYTF.

Here the CDR3 reads CATLLAGGDTQYF. DNA for the CDR3: TGTGCCACCTTACTAGCGGGAGGAGATACGCAGTATTTT. The rearrangement joins TRBV10-3 to TRBJ2-3, with 12 bases identical to TRBD2. Looked up from germline, CDR1 is ENHRY and CDR2 is SYGVKD. This CDR3 is built from 13 residues. J gave up 5 bases and V 10 bases, and 4 bases lay outside the gene matches.

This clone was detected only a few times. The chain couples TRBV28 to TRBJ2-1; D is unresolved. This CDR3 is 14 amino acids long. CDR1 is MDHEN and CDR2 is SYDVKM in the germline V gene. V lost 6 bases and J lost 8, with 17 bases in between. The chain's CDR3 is CASRGKAASDEQFF. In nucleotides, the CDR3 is TGTGCCAGCAGAGGAAAGGCGGCATCCGATGAGCAGTTCTTC. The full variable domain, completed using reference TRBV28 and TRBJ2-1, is DVKVTQSSRYLVKRTGEKVFLECVQDMDHENMFWYRQDPGLGLRLIYFSYDVKMKEKGDIPEGYSVSREKKERFSLILESASTNQTSMYLCASRGKAASDEQFFGPGTRLTVL.

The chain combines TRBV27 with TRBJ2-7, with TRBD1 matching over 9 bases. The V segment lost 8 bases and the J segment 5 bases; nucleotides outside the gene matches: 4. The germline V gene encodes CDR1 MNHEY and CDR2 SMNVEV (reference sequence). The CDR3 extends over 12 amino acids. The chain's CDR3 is CASGTGFHEQYF. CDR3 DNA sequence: TGTGCCAGCGGGACAGGGTTCCACGAGCAGTACTTC.

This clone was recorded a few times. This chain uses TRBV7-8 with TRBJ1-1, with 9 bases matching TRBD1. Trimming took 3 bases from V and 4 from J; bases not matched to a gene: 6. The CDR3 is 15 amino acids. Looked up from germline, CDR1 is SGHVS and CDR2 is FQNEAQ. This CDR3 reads CASSLGQGRSTEAFF. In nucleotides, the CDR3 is TGTGCCAGCAGCTTGGGACAGGGAAGAAGCACTGAAGCTTTCTTT.

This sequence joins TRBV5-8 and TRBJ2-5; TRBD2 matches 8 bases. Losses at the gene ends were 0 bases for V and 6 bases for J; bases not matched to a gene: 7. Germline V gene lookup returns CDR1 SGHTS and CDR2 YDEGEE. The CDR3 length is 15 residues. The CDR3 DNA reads TGTGCCAGCAGCTTGGATGTCGGGAGGGATAAGACCCAGTACTTC. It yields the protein CASSLDVGRDKTQYF.